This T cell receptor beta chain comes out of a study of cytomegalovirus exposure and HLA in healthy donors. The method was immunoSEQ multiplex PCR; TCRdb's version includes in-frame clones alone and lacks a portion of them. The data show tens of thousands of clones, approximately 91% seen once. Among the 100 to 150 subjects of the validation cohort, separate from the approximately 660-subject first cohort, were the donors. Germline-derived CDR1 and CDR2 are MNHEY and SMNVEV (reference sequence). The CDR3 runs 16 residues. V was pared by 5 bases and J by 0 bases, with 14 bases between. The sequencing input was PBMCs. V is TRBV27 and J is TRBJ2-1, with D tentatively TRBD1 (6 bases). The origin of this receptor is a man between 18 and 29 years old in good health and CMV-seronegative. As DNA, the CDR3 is TGTGCCAGCAGTCAGGGGCCGAGCCCCTCCTACAATGAGCAGTTCTTC. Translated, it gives CASSQGPSPSYNEQFF.